Each of the 6 T cell receptor beta chains below was sequenced from the same sample in a study of high-grade serous ovarian cancer treatment subgroups. Using immunoSEQ multiplex PCR, the repertoire was profiled, and TCRdb retains in-frame clones only, with some absent. The sample lists about 5,800 clones; roughly 70% were seen once. Tumor samples were obtained before definitive surgery or chemotherapy. Sequenced: tumor tissue. These receptors originate from a human donor with high-grade serous ovarian cancer.

The V and J genes are TRBV16 and TRBJ1-2, with 7 bases identical to TRBD1. Germline V gene lookup returns CDR1 KGHSY and CDR2 FQNENV. V lost 2 bases to trimming and J lost 0 bases; unmatched junction nucleotides: 9. This CDR3 is built from 17 residues. CDR3 in amino acids: CASSQGRGLPSNYGYTF. Here the CDR3 DNA reads TGTGCCAGCAGCCAAGGGAGGGGGCTTCCCTCTAACTATGGCTACACCTTC.

This clone turned up a few times. The rearrangement joins TRBV5-4 to TRBJ1-2; 9 bases are a match to TRBD1. Trimming at V came to 1 base and at J to 4 bases, leaving 5 bases not matched to a gene. This CDR3 is 15 amino acids long. Germline loops: CDR1 SGHNT, CDR2 YYREEE (reference sequence). This CDR3 is CASSLYDRGGYGYTF. The CDR3 nucleotides are TGTGCCAGCAGCTTGTATGACAGGGGGGGCTATGGCTACACCTTC.

This sequence joins TRBV28 and TRBJ1-2; D is unclear. The germline CDR1 and CDR2 sequences are MDHEN and SYDVKM. This CDR3 has 12 amino acids. Trimming left V 8 bases short and J 8 bases short, with 15 bases between. The CDR3 DNA reads TGTGCCAGCCGATCACCGCCCGGGGGCTACACCTTC. Its protein is CASRSPPGGYTF.

This clone was seen more than once but under ten times. The chain combines TRBV2 with TRBJ1-6; 9 bases are a match to TRBD1. With V trimmed by 1 base and J by 9 bases, 1 base remained unmatched. CDR1 and CDR2 (germline): SNHLY, FYNNEI. The CDR3 is 14 residues long. The CDR3 is CASSEDRGLSPLHF. The CDR3 nucleotides read TGTGCCAGCAGTGAAGACAGGGGGCTTTCACCCCTCCACTTT.

This chain links TRBV7-9 with TRBJ1-2; unclear D gene. Germline assignment: CDR1 SEHNR and CDR2 FQNEAQ (reference sequence). Trimming left V 5 bases short and J 1 base short, with 14 bases between. The CDR3 loop spans 15 amino acids. CDR3 in amino acids: CASSGDLGSNYGYTF. Written as DNA, the CDR3 is TGTGCCAGCAGCGGGGATCTGGGAAGTAACTATGGCTACACCTTC.

The J gene is TRBJ2-5, the V gene TRBV7-7; D possibly corresponds to TRBD1 (6 bases). CDR1 and CDR2 from the germline V gene are SSHAT and FNYEAQ (reference sequence). This CDR3 contains 13 residues. The V end was cut by 1 base, the J end by 5 bases, with 8 bases between. The CDR3 sequence: CASSLVQGETQYF. CDR3 nucleotide sequence: TGTGCCAGCAGCTTAGTGCAGGGGGAGACCCAGTACTTC.